The following is a T cell receptor (beta chain) sequence with its context. V shed 4 bases and J shed 4 bases, with 16 bases lying between them. The CDR3 length is 15 residues. Germline loops: CDR1 MGHRA, CDR2 YSYEKL. This sample was taken from a study of blood T cell repertoires in COVID-19. On the study more broadly: Researchers got acute and convalescent COVID-19 samples from the United States, Italy and Spain. The cDNA or gDNA used as material had been derived from T cells, B-cell-depleted T cells, or PBMCs.

Per the original methods: Estimated nucleated cell counts came from reference gene primer amplification. Data came from immunoSEQ multiplex PCR; TCRdb stores just in-frame clones and leaves some out. V, J and clone size reflect that table, while D and trimming were determined from the DNA. Seen here are about 36,000 clones, around four fifths observed once, and the top ten hold about 15%. The rearrangement joins TRBV4-1 to TRBJ1-2; D might be TRBD1 (6 bases). Sequenced material: peripheral blood. This clonotype was obtained from a human donor in a cohort sampled during active COVID-19. CDR3 coding DNA: TGCGCCAGCAGCCCCCTGGAGGGGGGGAGCTATGGCTACACCTTC. Translating gives CASSPLEGGSYGYTF.